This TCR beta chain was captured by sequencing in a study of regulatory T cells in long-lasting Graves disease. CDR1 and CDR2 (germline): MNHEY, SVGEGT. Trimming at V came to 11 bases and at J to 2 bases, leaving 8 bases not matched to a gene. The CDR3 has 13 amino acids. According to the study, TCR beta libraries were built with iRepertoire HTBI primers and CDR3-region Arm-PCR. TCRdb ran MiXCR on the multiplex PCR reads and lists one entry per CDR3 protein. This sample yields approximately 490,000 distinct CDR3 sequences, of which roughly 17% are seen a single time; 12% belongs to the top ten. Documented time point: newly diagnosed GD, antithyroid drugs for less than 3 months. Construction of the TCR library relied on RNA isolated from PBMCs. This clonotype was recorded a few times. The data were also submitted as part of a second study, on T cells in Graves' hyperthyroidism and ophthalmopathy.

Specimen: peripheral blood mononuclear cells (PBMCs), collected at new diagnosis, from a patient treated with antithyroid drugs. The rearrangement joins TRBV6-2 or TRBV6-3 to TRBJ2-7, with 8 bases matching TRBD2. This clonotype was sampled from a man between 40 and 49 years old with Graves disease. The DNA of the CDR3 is TGTGCCGCGGTCGGGAGGGGCCCCTACGAGCAGTACTTC. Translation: CAAVGRGPYEQYF.